The 29 T cell receptor beta chains listed next were all sequenced from one sample in a study of T-cell reconstitution after alpha-beta-depleted transplantation in children. The TCRbeta library incorporated unique molecular identifiers. From the PCR reads, TCRdb called clonotypes with MiXCR, one entry per CDR3 protein. The sample holds hundreds of thousands of distinct CDR3 sequences, 16% seen once. The material sequenced was PBMCs from the stem cell graft donor, taken from the stem cell graft. These receptors were taken from a human donor who donated a stem cell graft to a child with acute myeloid leukemia.

This clonotype appeared many times. The chain joins TRBV20-1 to TRBJ1-1; no clear D. Per germline, CDR1 DFQATT and CDR2 SNEGSKA (reference sequence). V gave up 1 base and J gave up 0 bases, with 6 bases separating them. The CDR3 loop spans 13 amino acids. The CDR3 sequence is CSARVQMNTEAFF. The CDR3 region has the DNA TGCAGTGCTAGAGTACAGATGAACACTGAAGCTTTCTTT.

This clonotype was counted only a few times. The V gene is TRBV20-1, the J gene TRBJ2-7; TRBD1 might be the D (6 bases). Germline assignment: CDR1 DFQATT and CDR2 SNEGSKA (reference sequence). Trimming took off 3 bases at V and 3 bases at J, with 15 bases between the two ends. The CDR3 has 14 amino acids. CDR3 sequence reads: CSARSQGTLYEQYF. The CDR3 DNA follows: TGCAGTGCTAGGTCACAGGGAACCCTCTACGAGCAGTACTTC.

V gene TRBV11-2 combines with J gene TRBJ1-4, with 7 nucleotides matching TRBD1. V trimming: 0 bases; J trimming: 0 bases; junction bases outside the gene matches: 4. Germline loops: CDR1 SGHAT, CDR2 FQNNGV. There are 17 residues in the CDR3. The CDR3 loop reads CASSLDRQGATNEKLFF. DNA of the CDR3: TGTGCCAGCAGCTTAGACCGACAGGGCGCAACTAATGAAAAACTGTTTTTT.

This clonotype was detected ten times or more. V is TRBV20-1 and J is TRBJ2-1, with 7 bases identical to TRBD2. Germline-derived CDR1 and CDR2 are DFQATT and SNEGSKA (reference sequence). V lost 5 bases, J lost 5 bases, and 6 bases stayed unmatched. The CDR3 consists of 13 residues. The DNA for the CDR3 is TGCAGTGCTTTGAGCGGGGCCAACAATGAGCAGTTCTTC. Residues: CSALSGANNEQFF.

A few counts support this clonotype. This chain joins TRBV7-2 and TRBJ2-3; 12 bases are shared with TRBD2. CDR1 is SGHTA, CDR2 FQGNSA, per germline. This CDR3 is built from 15 residues. The V and J ends lost 2 bases and 4 bases, in that order; junction bases with no gene match: 1. The CDR3 sequence: CASSLTSGGSDTQYF. DNA for the CDR3: TGTGCCAGCAGCTTAACTAGCGGGGGGTCAGATACGCAGTATTTT.

The table lists this clonotype with a count of one. At one end the junction does not follow the germline gene, possibly because of a read error. The chain employs TRBV28 and TRBJ1-1, with unresolved D. This CDR3 region has 15 residues. Germline V lookup: CDR1 MDHEN, CDR2 SYDVKM. CDR3 nucleotide sequence: TGTGCCAGCAGTTTATTGCGAGGCCTGAACACTGAAGCTTACTTT. It specifies CASSLLRGLNTEAYF.

This clonotype was counted at least ten times. The chain carries TRBV20-1 and TRBJ1-2, with 7 nucleotides matching TRBD1. The V and J ends lost 2 bases and 2 bases, in that order; junction bases with no gene match: 5. The CDR3 runs to 14 residues. Per germline, CDR1 DFQATT and CDR2 SNEGSKA (reference sequence). Here the CDR3 reads CSARPTGRNYGYTF. The DNA for the CDR3 is TGCAGTGCTAGACCGACAGGGCGGAACTATGGCTACACCTTC.

This clonotype was observed a few times. The chain couples TRBV4-1 to TRBJ1-1; D gene unclear. Germline V gives CDR1 MGHRA, CDR2 YSYEKL. The CDR3 totals 15 residues. The V and J ends lost 0 bases and 3 bases respectively, with 11 bases between them. The CDR3 protein is CASSQERPAYTEAFF. CDR3 bases: TGCGCCAGCAGCCAAGAAAGGCCGGCGTACACTGAAGCTTTCTTT.

This clonotype has at least ten counts. CDR3 protein: CASSVDSEETQYF. CDR3 DNA sequence: TGCGCCAGCAGCGTCGACAGCGAAGAGACCCAGTACTTC. The chain carries TRBV5-1 and TRBJ2-5; D perhaps matches TRBD1 (5 bases). The CDR3 is 13 residues long. The germline V and J ends were trimmed by 4 bases and 3 bases, with 10 bases remaining between them. The germline V gene has CDR1 SGHRS and CDR2 YFSETQ.

This clonotype was detected many times. V gene TRBV5-1 combines with J gene TRBJ1-6; maybe TRBD1 (5 bases). Trimming removed 2 bases at V and 7 bases at J, with 13 bases between. The CDR3 consists of 15 residues. The germline V gene encodes CDR1 SGHRS and CDR2 YFSETQ. The chain's CDR3 is CASSFRDGSNSPLHF. The CDR3 DNA is TGCGCCAGCAGCTTCCGGGACGGGTCAAATTCACCCCTCCACTTT.

Comment on this clonotype: One end of the junction is discordant with germline, which a read error may explain. V usage is TRBV5-1 and J usage is TRBJ1-2; 8 nucleotides align to TRBD1. There are 14 residues in the CDR3. Germline values: CDR1 SGHRS, CDR2 YFSETQ. CDR3 bases: TGCGCCAGCAGCTTCCGGACAGGGAACTTTGGCTACACCTTC. Translating gives CASSFRTGNFGYTF.

This clonotype was detected ten times or more. Written as DNA, the CDR3 is TGCAGCGTTCAGACAGGGGATAATTCACCCCTCCACTTT. As protein: CSVQTGDNSPLHF. This sequence joins TRBV29-1 and TRBJ1-6; TRBD1 matches 8 bases. CDR3 length equals 13 residues. Losses at the gene ends were 5 bases for V and 5 bases for J; bases not matched to a gene: 2. CDR1 is SQVTM and CDR2 is ANQGSEA in the germline V gene.

The chain joins TRBV6-1 to TRBJ1-4, with TRBD1 matching 7 bases. Germline trimming cut 5 bases from V and 5 bases from J; bases unmatched to any gene: 5. Germline CDR1 MNHNS, CDR2 SASEGT. The CDR3 is made up of 14 amino acids. CDR3 in amino acids: CASSPTGLNEKLFF. The DNA for the CDR3 is TGTGCCAGCAGTCCGACAGGGCTAAATGAAAAACTGTTTTTT.

This clonotype appeared a single time. The gene calls are TRBV27 and TRBJ1-1; 8 bases fit TRBD1. The V and J ends lost 2 bases and 7 bases, in that order; junction bases with no gene match: 6. Germline lookup yields CDR1 MNHEY and CDR2 SMNVEV (reference sequence). This CDR3 region has 14 residues. The CDR3 DNA reads TGTGCCAGCAGTTTAAGGACAGGGAGGATTGAAGCTTTCTTT. Its protein is CASSLRTGRIEAFF.

This clonotype was observed a handful of times. The chain links TRBV5-5 to TRBJ1-2; D remains ambiguous. The V end was cut by 0 bases, the J end by 2 bases, with 5 bases between. Germline values: CDR1 SGHKS, CDR2 YYEKEE (reference sequence). The CDR3 loop spans 13 amino acids. The CDR3 region is CASSLVENYGYTF. For the CDR3, the DNA is TGTGCCAGCAGCTTGGTAGAGAACTATGGCTACACCTTC.

The gene calls are TRBV12-3 or TRBV12-4 and TRBJ2-3; no reliable D call. This CDR3 spans 16 amino acids. V was trimmed by 5 bases and J by 5 bases, leaving 20 bases between them. The DNA for the CDR3 is TGTGCCAGCAGTCTCCGCGCGACTGGAGCTGGAGATACGCAGTATTTT. This codes for CASSLRATGAGDTQYF.

This clonotype turned up a few times. The chain is built from TRBV24-1 and TRBJ2-2; D is possibly TRBD2 (5 bases). This CDR3 spans 16 amino acids. Germline CDR1 and CDR2: KGHDR and SFDVKD. Trimming took off 7 bases at V and 2 bases at J, with 16 bases between the two ends. The CDR3 spells CATSPHGVSNTGELFF. The CDR3 nucleotides are TGTGCCACCAGCCCCCACGGGGTTTCCAACACCGGGGAGCTGTTTTTT.

The chain combines TRBV25-1 with TRBJ1-5; D remains ambiguous. This CDR3 is built from 14 residues. The germline V gene encodes CDR1 MGHDK and CDR2 SYGVNS. Trimming removed 3 bases at V and 3 bases at J, with 9 bases between. CDR3 sequence reads: CASSDSGANQPQHF. CDR3 DNA: TGTGCCAGCAGTGATTCGGGTGCCAATCAGCCCCAGCATTTT.

The table lists this clonotype with many counts. This chain links TRBV5-5 with TRBJ1-2; no firm D call. The CDR3 totals 16 residues. Germline-derived CDR1 and CDR2 are SGHKS and YYEKEE (reference sequence). Trimming pared 1 base from V and 0 bases from J, leaving 13 bases between. The CDR3 DNA sequence: TGTGCCAGCAGCTTGATGGGTGTACTGACTAACTATGGCTACACCTTC. Translated, it gives CASSLMGVLTNYGYTF.

J is TRBJ2-3 and V is TRBV4-3; TRBD2 matches 13 bases. The CDR3 runs 16 residues. Germline CDR1 reads LGHNA; CDR2 reads YSLEER. Germline trimming cut 3 bases from V and 5 bases from J; bases unmatched to any gene: 5. The CDR3 nucleotides read TGCGCCAGCAGCCAGGGACTAGCGGGGAGGAGAGATACGCAGTATTTT. Amino acid sequence: CASSQGLAGRRDTQYF.

This clonotype occurred many times. CDR3 region: CSASARLYGYTF. The CDR3 DNA reads TGCAGTGCTAGCGCCCGGCTCTATGGCTACACCTTC. The J gene is TRBJ1-2, the V gene TRBV20-1; D unclear. V was trimmed by 3 bases and J by 4 bases, leaving 9 bases between them. This CDR3 contains 12 residues. Per the germline V gene, CDR1 is DFQATT and CDR2 is SNEGSKA (reference sequence).

The rearrangement links TRBV5-1 to TRBJ2-6; TRBD1 matches 7 bases. V was clipped by 6 bases and J by 0 bases; unmatched bases: 9. Germline V gene data show CDR1 as SGHRS and CDR2 as YFSETQ. This CDR3 spans 17 amino acids. CDR3 nucleotide sequence: TGCGCCAGCATGATAGGGACAGATTTCTCTGGGGCCAACGTCCTGACTTTC. This encodes CASMIGTDFSGANVLTF. Complete variable domain (other parts from reference TRBV5-1 and TRBJ2-6): KAGVTQTPRYLIKTRGQQVTLSCSPISGHRSVSWYQQTPGQGLQFLFEYFSETQRNKGNFPGRFSGRQFSNSRSEMNVSTLELGDSALYLCASMIGTDFSGANVLTFGAGSRLTVL.

This chain joins TRBV20-1 and TRBJ1-5, with D uncertain. The CDR3 loop spans 13 amino acids. Trimming shortened V by 2 bases and J by 4 bases, and 9 bases separated the two germline ends. Germline V CDR1 and CDR2: DFQATT, SNEGSKA (reference sequence). This CDR3 reads CSARRQENQPQHF. DNA for the CDR3: TGCAGTGCTAGACGTCAGGAAAATCAGCCCCAGCATTTT.

This clonotype was recorded a few times. The V call is TRBV5-1, the J call TRBJ2-5; D may be TRBD2 (7 bases). This CDR3 is built from 13 residues. Between the trimmed V and J ends, which lost 5 bases and 2 bases, there was a span of 10 bases. Germline assignment: CDR1 SGHRS and CDR2 YFSETQ. CDR3 loop: CASRQGGQETQYF. Written as DNA, the CDR3 is TGCGCCAGCAGACAGGGAGGGCAAGAGACCCAGTACTTC.

In its sample, this clonotype was seen a few times. This rearrangement joins TRBV20-1 to TRBJ2-5; the D gene is possibly TRBD2 (5 bases). This CDR3 has 13 residues. V lost 3 bases to trimming and J lost 1 base, with 9 bases between them. From germline, CDR1 is DFQATT and CDR2 SNEGSKA (reference sequence). The CDR3 loop is CSASPDFQETQYF. The CDR3 nucleotides read TGCAGTGCTAGTCCGGACTTCCAAGAGACCCAGTACTTC.

The sample holds many counts of this clonotype. The chain combines TRBV13 with TRBJ2-2; D not resolved. CDR3 length equals 13 residues. The germline CDR1 and CDR2 sequences are PRHDT and FYEKMQ (reference sequence). V lost 6 bases, J lost 3 bases, and 8 bases lay in between. Here the CDR3 reads CASSSPDTGELFF. The CDR3, as DNA: TGTGCCAGCAGTTCACCCGACACCGGGGAGCTGTTTTTT. The full variable domain, with the rest looked up from reference TRBV13 and TRBJ2-2, is AAGVIQSPRHLIKEKRETATLKCYPIPRHDTVYWYQQGPGQDPQFLISFYEKMQSDKGSIPDRFSAQQFSDYHSELNMSSLELGDSALYFCASSSPDTGELFFGEGSRLTVL.

This sequence joins TRBV12-3 or TRBV12-4 and TRBJ2-2, with D tentatively TRBD1 or TRBD2 (5 bases each). This CDR3 spans 16 amino acids. V was pared by 3 bases and J by 0 bases, with 11 bases between. CDR3 residues: CASSFAGTANTGELFF. For the CDR3, the DNA is TGTGCCAGCAGTTTCGCCGGGACGGCGAACACCGGGGAGCTGTTTTTT.

V gene TRBV7-9 combines with J gene TRBJ2-1; 12 bases map to TRBD2. The trim removed 5 bases at V and 6 bases at J, leaving 11 bases unmatched. The CDR3 runs 17 residues. Germline CDR1 is SEHNR and CDR2 is FQNEAQ (reference sequence). CDR3 region: CASSERPLAGGLNEQFF. The CDR3 DNA reads as TGTGCCAGCAGCGAACGACCACTAGCGGGGGGCCTCAATGAGCAGTTCTTC.

The rearrangement uses TRBV12-3 or TRBV12-4 and TRBJ1-1; D not certain. V dropped 4 bases and J dropped 4 bases, with 13 bases sitting between them. This CDR3 is 14 amino acids long. The CDR3 region has the DNA TGTGCCAGCAGTTCTGTGGGTTTTGGCACTGAAGCTTTCTTT. Protein: CASSSVGFGTEAFF.